Presented here are 28 T cell receptor beta chains from one specimen sequenced in a study of blood T cell repertoires in COVID-19 (dated by TCRdb to about 2020). Library preparation employed the immunoSEQ multiplex PCR assay. TCRdb limited this immuneACCESS table to in-frame rearrangements with V and J called. A share of clones is missing; checked studies link under half to unresolved V genes, and the rest is unexplained. For this sample the table gives over 150,000 clones, of which roughly four fifths were detected only once. Roughly 10% of the sample rests with the top ten. The sequencing input was PBMCs or T cells enriched from blood (not recorded which). These TCRs come from a man in his forties or fifties who had recovered from COVID-19.

A few counts support this clone. V and J are TRBV4-3 and TRBJ1-5; D is ambiguous. Germline V gene lookup returns CDR1 LGHNA and CDR2 YSLEER. The length of the CDR3 is 15 residues. V was cut by 4 bases and J by 3 bases, with 13 bases left in between. CDR3 nucleotide sequence: TGCGCCAGCAGCCGAAACCGGGATCTCAATCAGCCCCAGCATTTT. Amino acids: CASSRNRDLNQPQHF.

The gene calls are TRBV4-3 and TRBJ2-3; D is unclear. Germline V CDR1 and CDR2: LGHNA, YSLEER. Trimming cost V 4 bases and J 3 bases, with 8 bases left between them. This CDR3 spans 13 amino acids. The CDR3 bases are TGCGCCAGCAGCCGAGGAACTACAGATACGCAGTATTTT. Its translation: CASSRGTTDTQYF.

J is TRBJ1-1 and V is TRBV7-2, with 8 positions matching TRBD1. The CDR3 sequence is 15 residues long. CDR1 and CDR2 from the germline V gene are SGHTA and FQGNSA. The junction had 7 bases not matched to a gene; V was cut back by 6 bases and J by 1 base. DNA of the CDR3: TGTGCCAGCAGACCTCCCGGGACAGGGAACACTGAAGCTTTCTTT. It is translated as CASRPPGTGNTEAFF.

The V and J genes are TRBV7-2 and TRBJ1-5, with D tentatively TRBD1 (5 bases). The germline gives CDR1 SGHTA, CDR2 FQGNSA. With 3 bases removed from V and 5 bases from J, the gap between germline ends came to 11 bases. The CDR3 totals 14 residues. As DNA, the CDR3 is TGTGCCAGCAGCTTCGCAGGGTGGGATCAGCCCCAGCATTTT. Translation: CASSFAGWDQPQHF.

V and J are TRBV6-5 and TRBJ1-6, with D unresolved. The CDR3 length is 15 residues. CDR1 and CDR2 from the germline V gene are MNHEY and SVGAGI. Trimming shortened V by 2 bases and J by 0 bases, and 5 bases separated the two germline ends. CDR3 nucleotide sequence: TGTGCCAGCAGTTACGCGAGCTCCTATAATTCACCCCTCCACTTT. Protein product: CASSYASSYNSPLHF.

The chain is built from TRBV4-3 and TRBJ1-1; D call uncertain. CDR3 length equals 15 residues. V was pared by 4 bases and J by 1 base, with 13 bases between. Germline V gene lookup returns CDR1 LGHNA and CDR2 YSLEER. The CDR3 sequence is CASSPTELRNTEAFF. CDR3 nucleotides: TGCGCCAGCAGCCCTACGGAGCTGAGGAACACTGAAGCTTTCTTT.

With respect to this clone: This specimen includes other DNA sequences encoding the same CDR3. The rearrangement uses TRBV19 and TRBJ2-2; TRBD1 is a possible D gene (5 bases). CDR1 and CDR2 from the germline V gene are LNHDA and SQIVND (reference sequence). The V end was cut by 3 bases, the J end by 4 bases, with 6 bases between. CDR3 length: 13 amino acids. As DNA, the CDR3 is TGTGCCAGTAGTATTCAGGGCACCGGGGAGCTGTTTTTT. Translating it yields CASSIQGTGELFF.

CDR3 amino acids: CASSRGLAEGASTDTQYF. CDR3 sequence (DNA): TGTGCCAGCAGCAGGGGACTAGCGGAGGGGGCTAGCACAGATACGCAGTATTTT. The V call is TRBV6-2 or TRBV6-3, the J call TRBJ2-3; the match to TRBD2 covers 11 bases. The length of the CDR3 is 18 residues. Germline V gene data show CDR1 as MNHEY and CDR2 as SVGEGT. V dropped 6 bases and J dropped 0; count of bases not matched to a gene: 11.

The V call is TRBV9, the J call TRBJ2-1; 8 bases map to TRBD2. There are 13 residues in the CDR3. Trimming cost V 3 bases and J 9 bases; bases outside gene matches: 5. Germline-derived CDR1 and CDR2 are SGDLS and YYNGEE. This CDR3 is CASSAGLAGEQFF. In DNA, the CDR3 is TGTGCCAGCAGCGCCGGACTAGCCGGTGAGCAGTTCTTC.

The chain links TRBV7-8 to TRBJ2-7; 10 positions agree with TRBD2. Per germline, CDR1 SGHVS and CDR2 FQNEAQ. CDR3 length equals 14 residues. The V segment lost 6 bases and the J segment 7 bases; nucleotides outside the gene matches: 9. The CDR3 spells CASRGAAGGREQYF. In nucleotides, the CDR3 is TGTGCCAGCAGGGGGGCAGCGGGAGGGAGGGAGCAGTACTTC.

V and J are TRBV28 and TRBJ2-6; TRBD1 matches at 8 bases. Trimming at V came to 6 bases and at J to 4 bases, leaving 11 bases not matched to a gene. CDR3 size: 17 residues. CDR1 and CDR2 from the germline V gene are MDHEN and SYDVKM. CDR3 region: CASSRGQGWSGANVLTF. For the CDR3, the DNA is TGTGCCAGCAGCAGAGGACAGGGCTGGTCCGGGGCCAACGTCCTGACTTTC.

Of note for this clone: One end of the junction is discordant with germline, which a read error may explain. V gene TRBV28 combines with J gene TRBJ1-2, with a weak D call TRBD1 (5 bases). The germline V gene has CDR1 MDHEN and CDR2 SYDVKM. The CDR3 has 12 residues. CDR3 amino acids: CASSLVKVGGTF. CDR3 bases: TGTGCCAGCAGTTTGGTTAAGGTGGGAGGGACGTTC.

The gene calls are TRBV7-9 and TRBJ1-4; D unresolved. CDR3 size: 14 residues. The germline V gene encodes CDR1 SEHNR and CDR2 FQNEAQ (reference sequence). Trimming took off 4 bases at V and 4 bases at J, with 10 bases between the two ends. CDR3 residues: CASSWTGINEKLFF. The CDR3 DNA sequence: TGTGCCAGCAGCTGGACGGGGATTAATGAAAAACTGTTTTTT.

CDR3 loop: CAWSIGVRTEAFF. The DNA for the CDR3 is TGTGCCTGGAGTATCGGGGTGCGGACTGAAGCTTTCTTT. The chain employs TRBV30 and TRBJ1-1; D ambiguous. Germline V CDR1 and CDR2: GTSNPN, SVGIG (reference sequence). Trimming pared 2 bases from V and 5 bases from J, leaving 12 bases between. The CDR3 totals 13 residues.

The chain carries TRBV7-2 and TRBJ2-2; a weak D match, TRBD2 (5 bases). This CDR3 has 13 residues. Germline V CDR1 and CDR2: SGHTA, FQGNSA. V was clipped by 8 bases and J by 4 bases, with 11 bases between them. The CDR3: CASSGKSTGELFF. The DNA of the CDR3 is TGTGCCAGCTCGGGAAAGAGCACCGGGGAGCTGTTTTTT.

The chain uses TRBV28 and TRBJ2-2; D not certain. The CDR3 runs to 14 residues. From germline, CDR1 is MDHEN and CDR2 SYDVKM. Trimming removed 6 bases from V and 8 bases from J, with 16 bases in between. The CDR3 DNA reads as TGTGCCAGCAGCCCCGGCAGTGCAGGAGGGGAGCTGTTTTTT. It is translated as CASSPGSAGGELFF.

The J gene is TRBJ2-2, the V gene TRBV24-1, with 10 bases that match TRBD2. This CDR3 is 15 amino acids long. Germline V gene data show CDR1 as KGHDR and CDR2 as SFDVKD. The V gene end was trimmed by 6 bases and the J gene end by 7 bases; junction bases not matched to a gene: 7. The CDR3 spells CATSTSGRAIGELFF. CDR3 sequence (DNA): TGTGCCACCAGTACCAGCGGGAGGGCCATCGGGGAGCTGTTTTTT.

This clone is a singleton in its sample. CDR3 loop: CASSQDRSTGPHYGYTF. In DNA, the CDR3 is TGCGCCAGCAGCCAAGATCGCTCAACAGGGCCCCACTATGGCTACACCTTC. This chain joins TRBV4-3 and TRBJ1-2, with D possibly TRBD1 on 6 matching bases. V lost 0 bases to trimming and J lost 3 bases, with 17 bases between them. CDR1 LGHNA and CDR2 YSLEER come from the germline V gene. There are 17 residues in the CDR3.

The chain joins TRBV5-6 to TRBJ1-5, with D unclear. The germline V gene has CDR1 SGHDT and CDR2 YYEEEE. The CDR3 runs 14 residues. V lost 0 bases and J lost 7, with 11 bases in between. The CDR3 DNA sequence: TGTGCCAGCAGCTTGGGGGTGGGCCGACAGCCCCAGCATTTT. Encoded protein: CASSLGVGRQPQHF.

The chain employs TRBV5-1 and TRBJ2-3, with 7 bases fitting TRBD2. The V gene's germline CDR1 is SGHRS and CDR2 YFSETQ. The V and J ends lost 0 bases and 4 bases, in that order; junction bases with no gene match: 2. The CDR3 is made up of 14 amino acids. The CDR3, as DNA: TGCGCCAGCAGCTTGGACGGGAGGCCAGATACGCAGTATTTT. It yields the protein CASSLDGRPDTQYF.

This clone was detected a few times. V is TRBV15 and J is TRBJ1-2; a weak D match, TRBD1 (5 bases). The germline V gene has CDR1 LNHNV and CDR2 YYDKDF (reference sequence). Trimming pared 3 bases from V and 4 bases from J, leaving 9 bases between. The CDR3 length is 13 residues. CDR3: CATSSRTSYGYTF. The CDR3 DNA is TGTGCCACCAGCAGTCGGACAAGCTATGGCTACACCTTC.

The CDR3 nucleotides are TGTGCCAGCAGCTCAGGACAGCACACTGAAGCTTTCTTT. Translating it yields CASSSGQHTEAFF. The chain recombines TRBV7-2 with TRBJ1-1, with D perhaps matching TRBD1 (6 bases). The V end lost 4 bases, the J end lost 3 bases, and 9 bases lay between the germline ends. The CDR3 runs to 13 residues. CDR1 and CDR2 from the germline V gene are SGHTA and FQGNSA.

The rearrangement uses TRBV23-1 and TRBJ1-2; TRBD1 is a possible D gene (5 bases). TRBV23-1 counts as an open reading frame of uncertain function. Trimming shortened V by 7 bases and J by 6 bases, and 21 bases separated the two germline ends. CDR3 length: 15 amino acids. This CDR3 reads CASTRGEVRVHGYTF. CDR3 coding DNA: TGCGCCAGCACCCGGGGGGAGGTAAGGGTCCATGGCTACACCTTC.

The rearrangement links TRBV3-1 (or the pseudogene TRBV3-2) to TRBJ2-1; 9 nucleotides agree with TRBD2. V was pared by 4 bases and J by 4 bases, with 14 bases of the junction left unmatched. The CDR3 contains 18 residues. CDR1 LGHDT and CDR2 YNNKEL come from the germline V gene (reference sequence). The CDR3 sequence is CASSPDKSSSGKYNEQFF. The CDR3 DNA follows: TGTGCCAGCAGCCCCGATAAGTCGTCTAGCGGGAAGTACAATGAGCAGTTCTTC.

The chain uses TRBV7-9 and TRBJ2-3, with 9 bases fitting TRBD2. Germline-derived CDR1 and CDR2 are SEHNR and FQNEAQ (reference sequence). The CDR3 has 15 residues. With V trimmed by 8 bases and J by 4 bases, 10 bases remained unmatched. The chain's CDR3 is CASRPGLAQADTQYF. Written as DNA, the CDR3 is TGTGCCAGCCGGCCGGGACTAGCCCAAGCAGATACGCAGTATTTT.

The CDR3 protein is CASSQSSGETQYF. Here the CDR3 DNA reads TGTGCCAGCAGCCAATCCTCCGGAGAGACCCAGTACTTC. The genes are TRBV7-3 and TRBJ2-5, with D uncertain. V lost 5 bases, J lost 4 bases, and 11 bases lay in between. Germline V lookup: CDR1 SGHTA, CDR2 FQGTGA. The CDR3 runs 13 residues.

The rearrangement uses TRBV24-1 and TRBJ2-5; the match to TRBD1 covers 8 bases. The CDR3 sequence is 15 residues long. Per germline, CDR1 KGHDR and CDR2 SFDVKD. V was pared by 4 bases and J by 5 bases, with 8 bases of the junction left unmatched. CDR3: CATSDPTGAGETQYF. The CDR3 nucleotides are TGTGCCACCAGTGACCCGACAGGGGCAGGGGAGACCCAGTACTTC.

This clone was counted a single time. The chain links TRBV7-2 to TRBJ1-5, with 7 bases identical to TRBD1. There are 15 residues in the CDR3. Germline V CDR1 and CDR2: SGHTA, FQGNSA. Trimming cost V 3 bases and J 7 bases; bases outside gene matches: 9. The CDR3 protein is CASSFGQAGTQPQHF. The CDR3 DNA reads TGTGCCAGCAGCTTTGGACAGGCGGGGACGCAGCCCCAGCATTTT.